This TCR beta chain was documented in a study of CD8 T cells in Susac syndrome. V gave up 1 base and J gave up 6 bases, with 12 bases separating them. This CDR3 comprises 15 residues. The germline gives CDR1 LNHNV, CDR2 YYDKDF (reference sequence). RNA, at roughly 0.5 to 1 ug, was reverse transcribed with random hexamers. One entry per CDR3 protein, called by TCRdb with MiXCR from the immunoSEQ multiplex PCR reads. The table lists 95,000 to 150,000 distinct CDR3 sequences, roughly 94% of them singletons, with about 0.28% in the top ten. Through negative isolation, CD4+ and CD8+ T cells were obtained, while TEMRA cells were enriched using FACS.

This sequence originates from a human donor with Susac syndrome. Sequencing input: CD8+ T cells from PBMCs. J is TRBJ2-2 and V is TRBV15; D unclear. For the CDR3, the DNA is TGTGCCACCAGCAGAGGTGTATCGGAGTCCGGGGAGCTGTTTTTT. Translation gives CATSRGVSESGELFF.